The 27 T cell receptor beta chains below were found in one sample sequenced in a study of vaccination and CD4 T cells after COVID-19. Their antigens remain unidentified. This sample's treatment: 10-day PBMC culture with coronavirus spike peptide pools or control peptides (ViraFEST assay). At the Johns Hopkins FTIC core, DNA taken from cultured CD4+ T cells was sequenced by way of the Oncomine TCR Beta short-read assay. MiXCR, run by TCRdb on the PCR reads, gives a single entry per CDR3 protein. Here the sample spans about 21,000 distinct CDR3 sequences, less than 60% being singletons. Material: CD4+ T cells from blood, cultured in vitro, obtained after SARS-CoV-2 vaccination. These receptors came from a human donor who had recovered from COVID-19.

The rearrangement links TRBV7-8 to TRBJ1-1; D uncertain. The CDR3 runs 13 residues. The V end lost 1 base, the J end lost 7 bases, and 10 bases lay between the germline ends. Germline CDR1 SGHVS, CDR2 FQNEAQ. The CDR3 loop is CASSLVALGEAFF. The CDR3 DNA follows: TGTGCCAGCAGCTTAGTCGCACTCGGTGAAGCTTTCTTT. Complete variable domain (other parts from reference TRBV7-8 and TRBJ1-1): GAGVSQSPRYKVAKRGQDVALRCDPISGHVSLFWYQQALGQGPEFLTYFQNEAQLDKSGLPSDRFFAERPEGSVSTLKIQRTQQEDSAVYLCASSLVALGEAFFGQGTRLTVV.

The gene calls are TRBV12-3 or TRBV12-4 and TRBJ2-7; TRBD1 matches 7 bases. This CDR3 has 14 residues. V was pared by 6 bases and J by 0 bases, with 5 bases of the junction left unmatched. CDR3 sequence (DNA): TGTGCCAGCAGGCCGGACAGGAGCTCCTACGAGCAGTACTTC. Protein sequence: CASRPDRSSYEQYF.

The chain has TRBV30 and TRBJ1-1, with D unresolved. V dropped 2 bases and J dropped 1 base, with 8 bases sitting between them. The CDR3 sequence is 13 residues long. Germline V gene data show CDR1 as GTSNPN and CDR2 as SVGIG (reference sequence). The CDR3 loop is CAWSPATNTEAFF. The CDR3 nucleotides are TGTGCCTGGAGTCCTGCCACGAACACTGAAGCTTTCTTT.

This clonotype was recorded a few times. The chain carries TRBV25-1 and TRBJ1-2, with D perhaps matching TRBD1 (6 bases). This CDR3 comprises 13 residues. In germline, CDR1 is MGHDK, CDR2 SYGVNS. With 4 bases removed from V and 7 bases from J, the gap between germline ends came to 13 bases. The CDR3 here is CASSVGGAVGYTF. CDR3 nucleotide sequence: TGTGCCAGCAGTGTTGGGGGCGCGGTTGGCTACACCTTC.

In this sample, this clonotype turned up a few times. The CDR3 protein is CSLGGLSNQPQHF. CDR3 DNA sequence: TGCAGCTTGGGAGGGCTGAGCAATCAGCCCCAGCATTTT. The chain is built from TRBV20-1 and TRBJ1-5; no clear D gene. The CDR3 is 13 amino acids. Germline-derived CDR1 and CDR2 are DFQATT and SNEGSKA (reference sequence).

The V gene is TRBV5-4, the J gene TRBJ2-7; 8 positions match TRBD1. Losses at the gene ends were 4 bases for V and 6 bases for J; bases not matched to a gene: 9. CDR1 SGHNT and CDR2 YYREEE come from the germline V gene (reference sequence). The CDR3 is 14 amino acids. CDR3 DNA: TGTGCCAGCAGCCTAAGACAGGGGATGAGCGAGCAGTACTTC. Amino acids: CASSLRQGMSEQYF.

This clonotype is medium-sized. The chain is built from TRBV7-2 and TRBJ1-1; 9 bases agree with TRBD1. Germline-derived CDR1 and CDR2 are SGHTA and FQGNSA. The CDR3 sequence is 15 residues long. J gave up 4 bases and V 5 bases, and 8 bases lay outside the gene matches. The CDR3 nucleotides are TGTGCCAGCAGCACGCAGGGACAGGGAGGCACTGAAGCTTTCTTT. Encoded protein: CASSTQGQGGTEAFF.

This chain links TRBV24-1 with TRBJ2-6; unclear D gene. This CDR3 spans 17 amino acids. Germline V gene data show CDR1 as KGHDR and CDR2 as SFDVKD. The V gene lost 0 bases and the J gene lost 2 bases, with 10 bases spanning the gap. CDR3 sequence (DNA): TGTGCCACCAGTGATTTGCCCGGTGGTACTGGGGCCAACGTCCTGACTTTC. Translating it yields CATSDLPGGTGANVLTF.

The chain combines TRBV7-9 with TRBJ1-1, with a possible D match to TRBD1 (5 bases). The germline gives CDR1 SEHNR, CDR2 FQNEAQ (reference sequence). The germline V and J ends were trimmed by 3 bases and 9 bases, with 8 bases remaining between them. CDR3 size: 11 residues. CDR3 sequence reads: CASSFSGKAFF. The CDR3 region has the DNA TGTGCCAGCAGCTTCTCAGGGAAAGCTTTCTTT.

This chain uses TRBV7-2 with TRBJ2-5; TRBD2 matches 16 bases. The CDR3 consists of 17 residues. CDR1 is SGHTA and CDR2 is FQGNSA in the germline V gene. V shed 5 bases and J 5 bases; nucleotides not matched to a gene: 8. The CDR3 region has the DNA TGTGCCAGCAGCCCCGGGACTAGCGGGGGGGCCCGGGAGACCCAGTACTTC. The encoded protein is CASSPGTSGGARETQYF. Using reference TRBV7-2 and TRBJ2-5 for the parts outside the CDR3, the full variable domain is GAGVSQSPSNKVTEKGKDVELRCDPISGHTALYWYRQSLGQGLEFLIYFQGNSAPDKSGLPSDRFSAERTGGSVSTLTIQRTQQEDSAVYLCASSPGTSGGARETQYFGPGTRLLVL.

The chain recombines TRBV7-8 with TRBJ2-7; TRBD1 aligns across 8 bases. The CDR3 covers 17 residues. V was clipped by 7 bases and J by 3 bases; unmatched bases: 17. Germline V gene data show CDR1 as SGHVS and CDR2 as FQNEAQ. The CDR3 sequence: CASTRAAILGQGYEQYF. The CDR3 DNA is TGTGCCAGCACCAGAGCGGCAATACTTGGACAGGGCTACGAGCAGTACTTC.

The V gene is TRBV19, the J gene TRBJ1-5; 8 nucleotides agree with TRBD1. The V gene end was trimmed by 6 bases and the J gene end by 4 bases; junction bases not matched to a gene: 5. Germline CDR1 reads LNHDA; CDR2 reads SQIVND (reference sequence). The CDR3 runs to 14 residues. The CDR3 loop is CASSRDRSNQPQHF. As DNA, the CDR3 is TGTGCCAGTAGCCGGGACAGGTCTAATCAGCCCCAGCATTTT.

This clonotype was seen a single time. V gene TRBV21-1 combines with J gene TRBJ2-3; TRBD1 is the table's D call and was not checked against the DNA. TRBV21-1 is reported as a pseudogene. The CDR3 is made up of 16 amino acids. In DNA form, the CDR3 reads TGTGCCAGCAGCAAAGATTGCAGGGAGCAGGCAGATACGCAGTATTTT. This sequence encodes CASSKDCREQADTQYF.

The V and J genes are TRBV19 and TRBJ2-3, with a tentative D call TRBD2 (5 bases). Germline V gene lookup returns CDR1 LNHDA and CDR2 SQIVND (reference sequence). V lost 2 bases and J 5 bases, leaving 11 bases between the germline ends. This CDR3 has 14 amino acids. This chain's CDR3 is CASSINAGIDTQYF. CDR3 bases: TGTGCCAGTAGTATAAATGCCGGGATAGATACGCAGTATTTT.

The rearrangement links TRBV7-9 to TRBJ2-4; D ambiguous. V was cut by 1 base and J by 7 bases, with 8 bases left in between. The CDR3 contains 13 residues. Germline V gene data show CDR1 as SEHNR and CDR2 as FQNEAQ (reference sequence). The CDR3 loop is CASSLVGWNIQYF. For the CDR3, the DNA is TGTGCCAGCAGCTTAGTCGGCTGGAACATTCAGTACTTC.

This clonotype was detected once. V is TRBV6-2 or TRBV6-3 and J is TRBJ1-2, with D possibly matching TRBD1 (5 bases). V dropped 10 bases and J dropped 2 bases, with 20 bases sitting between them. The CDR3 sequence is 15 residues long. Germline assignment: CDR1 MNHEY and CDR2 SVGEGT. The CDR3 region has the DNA TGTGCCACCGCCGGGGGGGTTGGCCGAAACTATGGCTACACCTTC. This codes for CATAGGVGRNYGYTF.

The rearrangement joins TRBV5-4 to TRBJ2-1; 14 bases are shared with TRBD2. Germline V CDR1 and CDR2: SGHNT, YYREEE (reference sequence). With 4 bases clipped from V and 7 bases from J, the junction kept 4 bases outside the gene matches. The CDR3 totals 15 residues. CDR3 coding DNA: TGTGCCAGCAGCCCTGGACTAGCGGGGGGTAATGAGCAGTTCTTC. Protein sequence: CASSPGLAGGNEQFF.

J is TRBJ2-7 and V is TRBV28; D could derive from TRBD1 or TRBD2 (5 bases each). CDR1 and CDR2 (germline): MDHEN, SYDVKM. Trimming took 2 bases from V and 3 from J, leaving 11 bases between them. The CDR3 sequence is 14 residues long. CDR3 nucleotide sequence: TGTGCCAGCAGTTTAGGGACGGTTAACTACGAGCAGTACTTC. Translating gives CASSLGTVNYEQYF.

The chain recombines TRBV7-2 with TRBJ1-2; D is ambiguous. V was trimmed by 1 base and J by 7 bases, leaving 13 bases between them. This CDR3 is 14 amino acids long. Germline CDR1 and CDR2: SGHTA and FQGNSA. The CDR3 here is CASSLVRTLFGYTF. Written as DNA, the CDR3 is TGTGCCAGCAGCTTAGTCCGGACCCTGTTTGGCTACACCTTC.

This CDR3 is CASSLTGTLVNYGYTF. In nucleotides, the CDR3 is TGTGCCAGCAGTTTAACCGGGACACTTGTGAACTATGGCTACACCTTC. The chain recombines TRBV27 with TRBJ1-2; possible D gene TRBD1, 6 bases. This CDR3 has 16 amino acids. Germline V lookup: CDR1 MNHEY, CDR2 SMNVEV (reference sequence). V was clipped by 2 bases and J by 2 bases, with 15 bases between them.

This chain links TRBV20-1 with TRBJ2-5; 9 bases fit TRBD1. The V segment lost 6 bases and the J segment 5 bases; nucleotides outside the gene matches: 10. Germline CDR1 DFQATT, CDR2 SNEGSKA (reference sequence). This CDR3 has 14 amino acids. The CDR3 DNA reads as TGCAGTGCCATAGGGGGACAGGGCCGGGAGACCCAGTACTTC. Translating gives CSAIGGQGRETQYF.

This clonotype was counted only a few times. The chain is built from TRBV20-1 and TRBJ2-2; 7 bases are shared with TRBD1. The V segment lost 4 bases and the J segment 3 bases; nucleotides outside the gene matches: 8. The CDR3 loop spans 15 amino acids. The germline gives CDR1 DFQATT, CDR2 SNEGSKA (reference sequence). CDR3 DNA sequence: TGCAGTGCTACCCCTCGGGACAGAGACACCGGGGAGCTGTTTTTT. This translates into CSATPRDRDTGELFF.

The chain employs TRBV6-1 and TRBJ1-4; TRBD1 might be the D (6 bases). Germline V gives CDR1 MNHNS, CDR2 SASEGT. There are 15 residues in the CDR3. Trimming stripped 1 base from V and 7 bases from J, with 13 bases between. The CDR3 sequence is CASSEDRTESEKLFF. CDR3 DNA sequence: TGTGCCAGCAGTGAAGACAGGACAGAAAGTGAAAAACTGTTTTTT.

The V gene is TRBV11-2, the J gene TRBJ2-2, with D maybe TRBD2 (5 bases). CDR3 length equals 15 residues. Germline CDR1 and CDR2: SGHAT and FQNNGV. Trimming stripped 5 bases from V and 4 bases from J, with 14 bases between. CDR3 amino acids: CASSTPILGTGELFF. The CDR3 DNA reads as TGTGCCAGCAGCACCCCAATACTAGGCACCGGGGAGCTGTTTTTT.

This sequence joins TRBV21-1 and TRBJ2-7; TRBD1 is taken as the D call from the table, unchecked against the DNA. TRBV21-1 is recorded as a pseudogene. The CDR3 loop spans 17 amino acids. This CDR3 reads CASSHRATVLTAYEQYF. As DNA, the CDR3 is TGTGCCAGCAGCCACAGGGCGACAGTACTTACGGCGTACGAGCAGTACTTC.

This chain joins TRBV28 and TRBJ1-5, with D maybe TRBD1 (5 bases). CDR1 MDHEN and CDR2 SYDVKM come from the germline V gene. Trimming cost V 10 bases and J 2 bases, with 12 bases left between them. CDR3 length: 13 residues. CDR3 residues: CAITLGGNQPQHF. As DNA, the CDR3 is TGTGCCATTACCCTGGGGGGCAATCAGCCCCAGCATTTT.

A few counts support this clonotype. CDR3 amino acids: CASSLARRDSYNSPLHF. The CDR3 DNA reads TGTGCCAGCAGCTTAGCGAGAAGGGACTCCTATAATTCACCCCTCCACTTT. The chain combines TRBV7-8 with TRBJ1-6; D is uncertain. CDR1 is SGHVS, CDR2 FQNEAQ, per germline. CDR3 length equals 17 residues. Trimming left V 0 bases short and J 0 bases short, with 9 bases between.